This T cell receptor (beta chain) emerged from a study of PD-1 blockade in classical Hodgkin lymphoma. Whole-study findings and limits: A significant rise in TCR diversity by C4D1 was seen for CD4+ but not CD8+ cells. Newly diagnosed patients had diversity similar to the baseline diversity of complete responders. Newly diagnosed patients were reported to exhibit reduced baseline TCR diversity relative to healthy donors.

Comment on this clone: Its antigen is currently unknown.

Every one of the patients relapsed after autologous stem cell transplantation (brentuximab vedotin exposure was variable). Measured with immunoSEQ multiplex PCR; TCRdb has only the in-frame clones, and not every one. Of roughly 18,000 clones in the sample, 65% are singletons; the top ten hold about 9%. This clonotype originated in a human donor with classical Hodgkin lymphoma. The material sequenced was peripheral blood mononuclear cells (PBMCs), taken before the second cycle of nivolumab.

The CDR3 loop reads CASSYTTGEGQPQHF. The CDR3 DNA sequence: TGTGCCAGCAGTTACACGACAGGGGAGGGACAGCCCCAGCATTTT. The genes are TRBV6-6 and TRBJ1-5; 8 positions agree with TRBD1. The J segment lost 7 bases and the V segment lost 2 bases, leaving 7 bases of the junction unmatched. The CDR3 length is 15 residues. CDR1 and CDR2 from the germline V gene are MNHNY and SVGAGI (reference sequence).